Here is one TCR beta chain with its context. This entry comes from a study of cytomegalovirus exposure and HLA in healthy donors. With 4 bases removed from V and 5 bases from J, the gap between germline ends came to 12 bases. This CDR3 contains 14 residues. Germline V lookup: CDR1 LNHDA, CDR2 SQIVND (reference sequence). PCR amplification relied on 60 Vbeta primers (plus 13 Jbeta primers). The data were produced by immunoSEQ multiplex PCR, yet TCRdb's version contains in-frame clones alone and is incomplete. The sample lists approximately 130,000 clones, about three quarters occurring once. Source material: PBMCs. The rearrangement joins TRBV19 to TRBJ2-1; TRBD1 might be the D (7 bases). The sequence was obtained from a woman aged 55-70 years in good health and CMV-seropositive. This chain's CDR3 is CASSTTRGDNEQFF. CDR3 coding DNA: TGTGCCAGTAGTACTACCAGGGGGGACAATGAGCAGTTCTTC.